The 2 T cell receptor beta chains below all came from one sample that was sequenced in a study of T cells after yellow fever vaccination. Each CDR3 protein gets one entry after TCRdb re-called the 5' RACE reads with MiXCR. Among about 69,000 distinct CDR3 sequences, about 6% were seen once, and the ten largest hold less than 2.5%. The material was CD4+ T cells sorted from PBMCs, obtained roughly 14 days after the first yellow fever vaccination. The source of these receptors is a man aged 18 to 30 who received the YFV17D yellow fever vaccine.

This clonotype was seen many times. The rearrangement uses TRBV29-1 and TRBJ2-1, with D possibly matching TRBD2 (5 bases). Germline V gene sequence: CDR1 SQVTM, CDR2 ANQGSEA. The CDR3 is 14 residues long. V gave up 1 base and J gave up 0 bases, with 7 bases separating them. This chain's CDR3 is CSVEGLSSYNEQFF. In DNA, the CDR3 is TGCAGCGTTGAAGGACTAAGCTCCTACAATGAGCAGTTCTTC.

This clonotype has ten or more counts. The rearrangement links TRBV6-1 to TRBJ2-1, with 9 positions matching TRBD1. V lost 8 bases to trimming and J lost 9 bases; unmatched junction nucleotides: 11. Germline values: CDR1 MNHNS, CDR2 SASEGT. The CDR3 is 14 residues long. CDR3 region: CASRDRAFGGEQFF. In nucleotides, the CDR3 is TGTGCCAGCCGGGACAGGGCTTTTGGAGGTGAGCAGTTCTTC.